This T cell receptor beta chain originates from a study of cytomegalovirus exposure and HLA in healthy donors. The CDR3 sequence runs 16 residues, both termini included. Looked up from germline, CDR1 is MNHEY and CDR2 is SMNVEV (reference sequence). On this clone: Its antigen is not identified. It is unclear where the CDR3 begins or ends on the DNA, so no DNA is shown, and the CDR3 is as TCRdb lists it.

Assay used: immunoSEQ multiplex PCR; TCRdb lists only in-frame clones, some missing. The sample lists around 93,000 clones, roughly 85% occurring once. Study findings and constraints: Among TCR sequences, most were rare, though some public TCRs appeared in many donors. As was reported, the classifier diagnosed cytomegalovirus status with high specificity and sensitivity.

Sequences were obtained from PBMCs. The V and J genes are TRBV27 and TRBJ2-3; the listed D gene, TRBD1, was not tested against the DNA. This receptor was identified in a man aged 18-30 years in good health and CMV-seropositive. CDR3 amino acids: CASSSSDPRGTDTQYF.